The T cell receptor beta chain described here comes from a study of Graves' ophthalmopathy and Graves' hyperthyroidism (dated by TCRdb to 2016 to 2019). About the investigation overall: Peripheral blood was collected at initial diagnosis, prior to any treatment. To tell Graves' ophthalmopathy apart from Graves' hyperthyroidism, and to predict which patients would progress to ophthalmopathy, the study relied on TCR beta repertoire signatures. In total, 135 blood samples were TCR-sequenced: approximately 42 ophthalmopathy, 80 or so hyperthyroidism and around 17 hyperthyroidism-to-ophthalmopathy patients. To explore V-J signatures that separate ophthalmopathy from hyperthyroidism, a discovery set of approximately 100 patients was enrolled, consisting of about 41 with ophthalmopathy and roughly 60 with stable hyperthyroidism. For independent validation, a separate cohort was made up of 18 to 20 hyperthyroidism patients plus 17 patients who later progressed from hyperthyroidism to ophthalmopathy. T-cell repertoires of thyroid tissue and blood were compared in six or seven hyperthyroidism patients. Following sampling, methimazole starting at 30 mg daily was administered to hyperthyroidism patients, and high-dose intravenous methylprednisolone was administered to ophthalmopathy patients. The roughly 91 discovery patients were randomly split 7:3 into training and test sets.

The full study reports these points: In validation, the model predicted ophthalmopathy progression with more than 55% sensitivity and 72.22% specificity; eleven to twelve predicted patients were CT-confirmed with GO in a median of approximately six months. Ophthalmopathy was separated from stable hyperthyroidism by the 13-signature model with roughly 87% sensitivity and roughly 82% specificity in cross-validation and with 80%/75% in the test set. Most of the expanded thyroid clonotypes with a frequency above 0.001 were also detected in blood, and it was suggested that the thyroid immune response may be reflected by blood repertoires. Sample size was not predetermined statistically, and investigators were not blinded to group allocation.

Stable hyperthyroidism was defined as no progression to ophthalmopathy within 18 months of follow-up. Hyperthyroidism patients were newly diagnosed, were aged 18 to 65 years, and had a disease duration under 2 months. Anyone with other autoimmune diseases, uncontrolled infections, pregnancy or lactation was excluded from the study. Diagnosis relied on clinical symptoms, serum thyroxine, TRAb, thyroid ultrasound and orbital computed tomography. Using Ficoll-Paque density gradient centrifugation, PBMCs were isolated from 8.5 to 10 ml of fresh peripheral blood. Trizol reagent was used to extract the total RNA, and its quality was then checked on an Agilent 2100 Bioanalyzer. Taken from cysteine to phenylalanine, the CDR3 has 13 residues. Here the CDR3 DNA is all that survives: 39 bases in frame from base 1. Per the germline V gene, SGHTA is the CDR1 and FQGNSA is the CDR2. Cut back by 11 bases and 5 bases, the V and J ends lie 19 bases apart.

About this clonotype itself: Its antigen is unknown. The input lacks base qualities; no much larger clone sits a single base away.

For repertoire sequencing, the TCR beta CDR3 regions were amplified from RNA transcripts. HTBI primers and the Qiagen OneStep RT-PCR kit were used in a first-round RT-PCR, which was followed by a second-round multiplex PCR, size selection and purification. Libraries were sequenced on an Illumina HiSeq2000 using paired-end 100 bp reads. In the source study's methods: Reads were processed with SOAPnuke, discarding reads with adapters, uncalled bases, mean Phred below 15, or no exact constant-primer or identifier match. COPE v1.2.5 was used to merge the high-quality paired reads. Unique nucleotide sequences were defined as clonotypes and aligned to IMGT TRB V, D and J references using MiTCR v1.1. The analysis was limited to V-J combinations with a frequency above 0.0001, which together covered 99.2% of repertoires. A TCR clonal expansion and chaos score per V-J combination was defined as the ratio of F50 clonal expansion to chaos observed in the TCRdist matrix. Features were reduced by Welch's t-statistics and random forest to approximately 12 V-J combinations, which fed a naive Bayes classifier. The Morisita-Horn index was used to measure how similar the thyroid and blood repertoires were. TCRdb handled the public reads itself, with Q25 trimming in fastp and clone calling in MiXCR, and kept productive beta chains. When rows share a CDR3 protein, they turn into one entry using the most common DNA and genes. These V and J calls originate from TCRdb's pipeline instead of the authors' own analysis. The sample data list about 620,000 distinct CDR3 sequences, and about 20% of these were observed just once. More than 5.5% of the sample rests with the top ten.

This receptor was identified in a woman between 18 and 30 years old with stable Graves' hyperthyroidism. Some clones in this sample may be carry-over from other donors' samples. Donor details come from another sample of the same person, matched by shared clones. The chain is encoded by TRBV7-2 joined to TRBJ2-7; matching of 6 bases hints at TRBD1 as the D gene. Sequenced sample: peripheral blood. The CDR3 has the sequence CAWNRQGGHEQYF. The nucleotide sequence is TGTGCCTGGAACAGACAAGGGGGTCACGAGCAGTACTTC.